This T cell receptor beta chain appears in the sequencing data of a study of blood T cell repertoires in COVID-19. Study-level background: COVID-19 samples, acute and convalescent, were from the United States, Italy and Spain. T cells, B-cell-depleted T cells, or PBMCs supplied cDNA or gDNA.

How the authors handled the data: It was from reference gene primer amplification that nucleated cell counts were estimated. Measured with immunoSEQ multiplex PCR; TCRdb has only the in-frame clones, and not every one. V and J calls and clone size come straight from that table; D and trimming were deduced from the DNA. The repertoire holds approximately 200,000 clones, with about 85% as singletons. V lost 6 bases to trimming and J lost 3 bases, with 11 bases between them. The germline CDR1 and CDR2 sequences are MNHEY and SVGAGI. This CDR3 has 13 amino acids. To note about this clone: Other DNA sequences of this sample code for an identical CDR3.

Sequenced input: peripheral blood. The sequence was obtained from a middle-aged man with acute or convalescent COVID-19. The J gene is TRBJ1-1, the V gene TRBV6-5; D is undetermined. CDR3 DNA sequence: TGTGCCAGCAGAAGGACTGGCTACACTGAAGCTTTCTTT. Its translation is CASRRTGYTEAFF.